This entry lists 27 T cell receptor beta chains sequenced from one sample in a study of beta chain features in type 1 diabetes. cDNA synthesis used the whole RNA isolate, giving expressed TCRB sequences. The protocol was immunoSEQ multiplex PCR, while the TCRdb copy is restricted to in-frame clones and leaves out a portion. In the table there are 80,000 to 90,000 clones, roughly a third of which are singletons. The sample taken for sequencing was stem cell memory CD4+ T cells from blood. The receptors originated from a woman under 30 in good health.

This clone was seen only a few times. V usage is TRBV7-9 and J usage is TRBJ1-1, with a tentative D call TRBD1 (6 bases). V dropped 2 bases and J dropped 5 bases, with 9 bases sitting between them. In germline, CDR1 is SEHNR, CDR2 FQNEAQ (reference sequence). The CDR3 extends over 13 amino acids. The CDR3 here is CASSLKRGTEAFF. CDR3 bases: TGTGCCAGCAGCTTAAAGAGGGGGACTGAAGCTTTCTTT.

This clone was recorded a few times. The rearrangement uses TRBV28 and TRBJ2-7; 8 bases fit TRBD2. V lost 6 bases and J lost 6; bases outside the gene matches: 13. This CDR3 spans 15 amino acids. Germline V gene lookup returns CDR1 MDHEN and CDR2 SYDVKM. In DNA form, the CDR3 reads TGTGCCAGCAGCCTAGGCGGGGGGTCAGCTACCGAGCAGTACTTC. Translated, it gives CASSLGGGSATEQYF.

The chain couples TRBV9 to TRBJ2-1, with D possibly being TRBD2 (5 bases). In germline, CDR1 is SGDLS, CDR2 YYNGEE. This CDR3 is 15 amino acids long. Trimming removed 4 bases at V and 0 bases at J, with 11 bases between. CDR3 nucleotides: TGTGCCAGCAGCCGCACCGGGGTCTCCTACAATGAGCAGTTCTTC. It specifies CASSRTGVSYNEQFF.

This clone was observed a handful of times. The chain joins TRBV5-6 to TRBJ2-1; 9 bases agree with TRBD2. This CDR3 has 17 residues. Germline CDR1 SGHDT, CDR2 YYEEEE. The J segment lost 2 bases and the V segment lost 2 bases, leaving 8 bases of the junction unmatched. CDR3 residues: CASSFNLAGWPYNEQFF. The CDR3 DNA follows: TGTGCCAGCAGCTTTAATCTAGCGGGGTGGCCCTACAATGAGCAGTTCTTC.

The chain is built from TRBV27 and TRBJ1-4; D perhaps matches TRBD1 (6 bases). V was trimmed by 5 bases and J by 0 bases, leaving 16 bases between them. The CDR3 is 17 amino acids. CDR1 MNHEY and CDR2 SMNVEV come from the germline V gene (reference sequence). CDR3 in amino acids: CASSPYPQGTTNEKLFF. CDR3 in DNA: TGTGCCAGCAGTCCGTATCCACAGGGTACAACTAATGAAAAACTGTTTTTT.

The chain employs TRBV5-1 and TRBJ1-1; perhaps TRBD1 as D (6 bases). The germline V and J ends were trimmed by 2 bases and 1 base, with 9 bases remaining between them. In germline, CDR1 is SGHRS, CDR2 YFSETQ. The CDR3 is 14 residues long. As DNA, the CDR3 is TGCGCCAGCAGCTTACAGGGTCCGAACACTGAAGCTTTCTTT. Translating gives CASSLQGPNTEAFF.

In its sample, this clone was seen a few times. The chain employs TRBV5-1 and TRBJ1-1; a possible D gene is TRBD1 (5 bases). Germline CDR1 and CDR2: SGHRS and YFSETQ. The CDR3 runs 15 residues. V was cut by 1 base and J by 4 bases, with 14 bases left in between. The CDR3 is CASSLRQGSGTEAFF. CDR3 sequence (DNA): TGCGCCAGCAGCTTGCGTCAGGGTAGTGGCACTGAAGCTTTCTTT.

A note on this clone: A much larger clone sits a single nucleotide away, making a read error possible. Additional DNA sequences in this sample encode the identical CDR3. The V call is TRBV29-1, the J call TRBJ2-1; TRBD2 is a possible D gene (6 bases). The CDR3 is 13 residues long. The V gene's germline CDR1 is SQVTM and CDR2 ANQGSEA. CDR3 nucleotides: TGTAGCGCTGGGCGGGGTTCCTACAATGAGCAGTTCTTC. Residues: CSAGRGSYNEQFF.

Comment on this clone: The junction departs from germline at one end; a sequencing error may be responsible. This sequence joins TRBV5-1 and TRBJ2-2; the match to TRBD2 covers 10 bases. Germline V lookup: CDR1 SGHRS, CDR2 YFSETQ. This CDR3 is built from 17 residues. The CDR3 coding sequence is TGCGCCAGCAGCGCCAGCGGGGGGGCCGAGAACGCCGGGGAGCTGTTTTTT. This sequence encodes CASSASGGAENAGELFF.

The gene calls are TRBV5-6 and TRBJ2-2; no clear D. V was shortened by 0 bases and J by 7 bases, with 13 bases between the two germline ends. Germline lookup yields CDR1 SGHDT and CDR2 YYEEEE. CDR3 length: 15 residues. In DNA, the CDR3 is TGTGCCAGCAGCTTGGAACCAGGTGTCATCGGGGAGCTGTTTTTT. Residues: CASSLEPGVIGELFF.

The rearrangement joins TRBV18 to TRBJ2-3; 8 bases map to TRBD1. Per germline, CDR1 KGHSH and CDR2 LQKENI. CDR3 length equals 15 residues. V lost 2 bases, J lost 3 bases, and 4 bases stayed unmatched. CDR3 coding DNA: TGTGCCAGCTCACCAACGCGACAGGGGACAGATACGCAGTATTTT. It translates to CASSPTRQGTDTQYF.

This chain joins TRBV10-3 and TRBJ2-5; TRBD2 might be the D (7 bases). The CDR3 loop spans 12 amino acids. The germline V gene encodes CDR1 ENHRY and CDR2 SYGVKD. Trimming cost V 10 bases and J 5 bases, with 14 bases left between them. The CDR3 spells CATGGPGETQYF. CDR3 DNA: TGTGCCACCGGGGGGCCAGGGGAGACCCAGTACTTC.

This CDR3 reads CASSLPTGNTEAFF. CDR3 in DNA: TGTGCCAGCAGCCTCCCAACAGGGAACACTGAAGCTTTCTTT. The chain couples TRBV7-9 to TRBJ1-1; TRBD1 is a possible D gene (5 bases). Germline CDR1 reads SEHNR; CDR2 reads FQNEAQ (reference sequence). CDR3 size: 14 residues. Trimming stripped 5 bases from V and 1 base from J, with 11 bases between.

The table lists this clone with many counts. The rearrangement uses TRBV7-9 and TRBJ2-7; TRBD2 aligns across 13 bases. Germline CDR1 and CDR2: SEHNR and FQNEAQ (reference sequence). The CDR3 spans 16 residues. After removal of 5 bases from V and 7 bases from J, the junction contained 11 bases not matched to a gene. The CDR3 nucleotides read TGTGCCAGCAGCCCGCTACTAGCGGGGGGGCCGAGGGAGCAGTACTTC. Protein: CASSPLLAGGPREQYF.

The gene calls are TRBV7-2 and TRBJ2-1, with 11 nucleotides matching TRBD2. Germline CDR1 reads SGHTA; CDR2 reads FQGNSA. The CDR3 has 16 amino acids. Trimming at V came to 5 bases and at J to 6 bases, leaving 9 bases not matched to a gene. Here the CDR3 DNA reads TGTGCCAGCAGCCCTTCCCTAGCGGGAGGACTCAATGAGCAGTTCTTC. Translated, it gives CASSPSLAGGLNEQFF.

The chain employs TRBV5-6 and TRBJ1-1; D ambiguous. V was cut by 1 base and J by 0 bases, with 7 bases left in between. This CDR3 comprises 14 residues. Germline CDR1 reads SGHDT; CDR2 reads YYEEEE. The CDR3 DNA reads TGTGCCAGCAGCTTGATCCGAGTGAACACTGAAGCTTTCTTT. Residues: CASSLIRVNTEAFF.

This clone was counted only a few times. The chain combines TRBV7-2 with TRBJ2-5; 14 nucleotides align to TRBD2. CDR1 is SGHTA, CDR2 FQGNSA, per germline. This CDR3 region has 16 residues. Germline trimming cut 5 bases from V and 4 bases from J; bases unmatched to any gene: 6. The CDR3 nucleotides are TGTGCCAGCAGCGAGACTAGCGGGGGGGCCGGAGAGACCCAGTACTTC. Protein sequence: CASSETSGGAGETQYF.

This clone was found a few times. The J gene is TRBJ1-5, the V gene TRBV7-9, with a possible D match to TRBD1 (5 bases). This CDR3 is built from 15 residues. Trimming stripped 4 bases from V and 0 bases from J, with 10 bases between. Germline assignment: CDR1 SEHNR and CDR2 FQNEAQ (reference sequence). The CDR3 nucleotides read TGTGCCAGCAGCTCGGGGGAGCATAGCAATCAGCCCCAGCATTTT. Translating gives CASSSGEHSNQPQHF.

This clone was counted between two and nine times. The gene calls are TRBV4-2 and TRBJ2-3; 8 nucleotides match TRBD1. CDR3 length equals 14 residues. Trimming took 6 bases from V and 1 from J; bases not matched to a gene: 3. Germline V lookup: CDR1 LGHNA, CDR2 YNFKEQ. As DNA, the CDR3 is TGTGCCAGCAGACCGGGACAGGGCACAGATACGCAGTATTTT. Protein sequence: CASRPGQGTDTQYF.

This clone showed up just a few times. The same CDR3 arises from other DNA sequences in this sample as well. DNA of the CDR3: TGTGCCAGCAGCCCTCGACAGGGGGGGGAGACCCAGTACTTC. Residues: CASSPRQGGETQYF. The chain is built from TRBV7-2 and TRBJ2-5, with 9 positions matching TRBD1. CDR3 size: 14 residues. Germline V gene lookup returns CDR1 SGHTA and CDR2 FQGNSA. With V trimmed by 5 bases and J by 5 bases, 6 bases remained unmatched.

This clone showed up just a few times. The J gene is TRBJ2-7, the V gene TRBV27; a possible D gene is TRBD1 (5 bases). This CDR3 has 13 residues. The ends were cut back, 5 bases at V and 3 bases at J, with 11 bases in the middle. Germline lookup yields CDR1 MNHEY and CDR2 SMNVEV (reference sequence). CDR3 sequence: CASSRTPNYEQYF. The DNA of the CDR3 is TGTGCCAGCAGTCGGACACCGAACTACGAGCAGTACTTC.

V gene TRBV5-1 combines with J gene TRBJ2-1; D ambiguous. Germline values: CDR1 SGHRS, CDR2 YFSETQ. V lost 2 bases to trimming and J lost 0 bases, with 9 bases between them. The CDR3 spans 15 residues. CDR3 bases: TGCGCCAGCAGCTTTATGGCGGACTCCTACAATGAGCAGTTCTTC. Its translation: CASSFMADSYNEQFF.

This clone occurred once. The rearrangement uses TRBV6-1 and TRBJ2-7, with a weak D call TRBD1 (6 bases). V gave up 2 bases and J gave up 4 bases, with 12 bases separating them. CDR3 size: 14 residues. Germline V CDR1 and CDR2: MNHNS, SASEGT. CDR3 DNA: TGTGCCAGCAGTGAATCAGGGGTATCATACGAGCAGTACTTC. Its translation: CASSESGVSYEQYF.

This clone was counted only a few times. This chain uses TRBV21-1 with TRBJ2-5; the tabulated D call, TRBD1, remains unverified against the DNA. TRBV21-1 is a pseudogene locus. The CDR3 totals 12 residues. The chain's CDR3 is CASTGIQETQYF. The DNA of the CDR3 is TGTGCCAGCACAGGGATCCAAGAGACCCAGTACTTC.

The V and J genes are TRBV7-9 and TRBJ1-1; TRBD1 might be the D (6 bases). The CDR3 loop spans 15 amino acids. With 5 bases removed from V and 6 bases from J, the gap between germline ends came to 19 bases. Germline V lookup: CDR1 SEHNR, CDR2 FQNEAQ (reference sequence). Written as DNA, the CDR3 is TGTGCCAGCAGCAATGCCGGGGGGCGGGTCGCTGAAGCTTTCTTT. As protein: CASSNAGGRVAEAFF.

The chain carries TRBV2 and TRBJ1-2, with D hard to call. Germline V gene data show CDR1 as SNHLY and CDR2 as FYNNEI. The CDR3 totals 12 residues. V gave up 7 bases and J gave up 2 bases, with 8 bases separating them. As DNA, the CDR3 is TGTGCCAGCAATCTCCAGAACTATGGCTACACCTTC. Protein sequence: CASNLQNYGYTF.

V usage is TRBV4-2 and J usage is TRBJ2-2, with TRBD2 matching over 14 bases. The CDR3 covers 17 residues. Germline trimming cut 1 base from V and 4 bases from J; bases unmatched to any gene: 2. CDR1 and CDR2 (germline): LGHNA, YNFKEQ. Here the CDR3 DNA reads TGTGCCAGCAGCCAAGGACTAGCGGGGGGGCCCACCGGGGAGCTGTTTTTT. Translated: CASSQGLAGGPTGELFF.